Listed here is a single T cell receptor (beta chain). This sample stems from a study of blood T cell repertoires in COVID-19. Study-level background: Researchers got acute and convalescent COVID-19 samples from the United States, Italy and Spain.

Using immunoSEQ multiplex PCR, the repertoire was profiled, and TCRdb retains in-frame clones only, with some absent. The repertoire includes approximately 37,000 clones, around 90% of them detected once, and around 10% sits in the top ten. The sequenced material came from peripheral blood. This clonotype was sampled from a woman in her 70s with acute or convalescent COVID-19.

CDR3: CASSPRTDTQYF. The CDR3 DNA follows: TGTGCCAGCAGCCCTCGTACAGATACGCAGTATTTT. V and J are TRBV6-6 and TRBJ2-3; unclear D gene. V was pared by 6 bases and J by 3 bases, with 7 bases between. Germline CDR1 is MNHNY and CDR2 is SVGAGI (reference sequence). The length of the CDR3 is 12 residues.